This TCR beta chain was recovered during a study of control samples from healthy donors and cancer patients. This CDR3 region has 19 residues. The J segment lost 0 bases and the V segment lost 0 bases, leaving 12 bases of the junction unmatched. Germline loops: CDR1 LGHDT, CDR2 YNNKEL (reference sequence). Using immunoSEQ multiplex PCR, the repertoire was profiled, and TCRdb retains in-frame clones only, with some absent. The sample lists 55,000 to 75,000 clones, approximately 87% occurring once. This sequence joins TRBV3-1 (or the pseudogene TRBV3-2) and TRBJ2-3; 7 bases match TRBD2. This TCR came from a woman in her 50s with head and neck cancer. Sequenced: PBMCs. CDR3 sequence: CASSQDQARASGSTDTQYF. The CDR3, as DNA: TGTGCCAGCAGCCAAGACCAGGCTCGGGCTAGCGGCAGCACAGATACGCAGTATTTT.